The T cell receptor beta chain under discussion was sequenced for a study of blood T cell repertoires in COVID-19. Overall study context: The samples span acute and convalescent COVID-19 from the United States, Italy and Spain. Nucleic acid was either cDNA or gDNA, and it came from T cells, B-cell-depleted T cells, or PBMCs.

In the original workflow: Counts of nucleated cells, estimated from reference gene primer amplification, were obtained. Measured with immunoSEQ multiplex PCR; TCRdb has only the in-frame clones, and not every one. V and J calls and clone size are as listed in that table; D and trimming were resolved from the DNA. The sample includes 84,000 or so clones, under 85% seen only once; the top ten take roughly 29%. This CDR3 has 16 residues. Germline V lookup: CDR1 LNHDA, CDR2 SQIVND (reference sequence). The J segment lost 2 bases and the V segment lost 1 base, leaving 4 bases of the junction unmatched. The sample was peripheral blood. The source of this sequence is a woman older than 75 with acute or convalescent COVID-19. This chain uses TRBV19 with TRBJ1-2; the match to TRBD1 covers 10 bases. The CDR3 spells CASSIGPGQGNYGYTF. As DNA, the CDR3 is TGTGCCAGTAGTATAGGCCCGGGACAGGGGAACTATGGCTACACCTTC. The full variable domain, its missing parts supplied by reference TRBV19 and TRBJ1-2, is DGGITQSPKYLFRKEGQNVTLSCEQNLNHDAMYWYRQDPGQGLRLIYYSQIVNDFQKGDIAEGYSVSREKKESFPLTVTSAQKNPTAFYLCASSIGPGQGNYGYTFGSGTRLTVV.